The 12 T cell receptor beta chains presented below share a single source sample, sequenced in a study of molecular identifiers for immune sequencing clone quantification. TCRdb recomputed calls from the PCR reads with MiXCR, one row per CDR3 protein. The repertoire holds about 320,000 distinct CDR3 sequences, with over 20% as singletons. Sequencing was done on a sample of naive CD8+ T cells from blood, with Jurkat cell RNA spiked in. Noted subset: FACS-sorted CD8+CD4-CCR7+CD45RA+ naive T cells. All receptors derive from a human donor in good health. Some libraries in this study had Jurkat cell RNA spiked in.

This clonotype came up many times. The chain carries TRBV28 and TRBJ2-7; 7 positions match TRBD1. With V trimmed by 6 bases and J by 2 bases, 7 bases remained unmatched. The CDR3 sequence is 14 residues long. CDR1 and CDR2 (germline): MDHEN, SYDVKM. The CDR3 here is CASRGTATAYEQYF. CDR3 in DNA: TGTGCCAGCAGAGGGACAGCGACCGCCTACGAGCAGTACTTC.

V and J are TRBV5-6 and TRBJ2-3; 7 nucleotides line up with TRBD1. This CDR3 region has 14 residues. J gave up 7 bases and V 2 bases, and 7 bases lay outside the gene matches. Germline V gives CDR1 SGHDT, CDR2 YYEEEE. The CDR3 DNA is TGTGCCAGCAGCTTTGGACAGGATTGGAATACGCAGTATTTT. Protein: CASSFGQDWNTQYF.

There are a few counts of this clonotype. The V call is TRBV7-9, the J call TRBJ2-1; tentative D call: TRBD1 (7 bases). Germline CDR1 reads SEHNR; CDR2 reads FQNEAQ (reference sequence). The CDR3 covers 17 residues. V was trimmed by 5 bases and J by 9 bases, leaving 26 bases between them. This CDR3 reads CASSPRQGGAEEGEQFF. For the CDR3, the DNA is TGTGCCAGCAGCCCACGTCAGGGGGGCGCAGAGGAGGGTGAGCAGTTCTTC.

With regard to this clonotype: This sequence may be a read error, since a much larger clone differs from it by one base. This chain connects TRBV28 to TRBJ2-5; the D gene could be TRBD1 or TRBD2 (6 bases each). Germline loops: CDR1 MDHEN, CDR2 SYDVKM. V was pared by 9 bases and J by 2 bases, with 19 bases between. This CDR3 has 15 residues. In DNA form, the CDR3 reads TGTGCCAGGCCAGACCCCGGGGGCCCTCAAGAGACCCAGTACTTC. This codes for CARPDPGGPQETQYF.

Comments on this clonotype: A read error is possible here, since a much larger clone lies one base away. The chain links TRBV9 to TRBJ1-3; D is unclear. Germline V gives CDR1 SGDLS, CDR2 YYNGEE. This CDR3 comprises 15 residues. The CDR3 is CASSVGVSSGDTIYF. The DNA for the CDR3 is TGTGCCAGCAGCGTAGGCGTAAGCTCTGGAGACACCATATATTTT. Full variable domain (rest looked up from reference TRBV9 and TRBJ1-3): DSGVTQTPKHLITATGQRVTLRCSPRSGDLSVYWYQQSLDQGLQFLIQYYNGEERAKGNILERFSAQQFPDLHSELNLSSLELGDSALYFCASSVGVSSGDTIYFGEGSWLTVV.

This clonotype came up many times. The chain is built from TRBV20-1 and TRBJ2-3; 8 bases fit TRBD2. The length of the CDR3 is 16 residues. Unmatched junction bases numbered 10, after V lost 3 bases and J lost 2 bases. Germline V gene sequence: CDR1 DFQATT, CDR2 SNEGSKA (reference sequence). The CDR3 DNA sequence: TGCAGTGCTAGTCTGACTAGCGATGATTTCACAGATACGCAGTATTTT. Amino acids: CSASLTSDDFTDTQYF.

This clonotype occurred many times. The CDR3 is CASSRPWGTEAFF. CDR3 DNA: TGTGCCAGCTCCCGACCATGGGGCACTGAAGCTTTCTTT. The V gene is TRBV18, the J gene TRBJ1-1; D unclear. Trimming left V 6 bases short and J 4 bases short, with 12 bases between. This CDR3 is built from 13 residues. Germline values: CDR1 KGHSH, CDR2 LQKENI.

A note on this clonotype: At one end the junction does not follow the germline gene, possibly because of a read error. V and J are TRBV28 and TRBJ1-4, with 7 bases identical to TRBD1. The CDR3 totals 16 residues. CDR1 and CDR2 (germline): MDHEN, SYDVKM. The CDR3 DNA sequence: TGTGCCAGCAACCCCGTCGACAGGGCCTACAATGAAAAACTGTCTTTT. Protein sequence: CASNPVDRAYNEKLSF.

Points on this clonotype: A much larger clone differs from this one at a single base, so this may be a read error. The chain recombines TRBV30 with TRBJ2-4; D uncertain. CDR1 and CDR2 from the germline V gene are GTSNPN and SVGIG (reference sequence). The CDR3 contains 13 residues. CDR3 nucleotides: TGTGCCTCGACACTACCCCCCGGAAACACTCAGTACTTC. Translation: CASTLPPGNTQYF.

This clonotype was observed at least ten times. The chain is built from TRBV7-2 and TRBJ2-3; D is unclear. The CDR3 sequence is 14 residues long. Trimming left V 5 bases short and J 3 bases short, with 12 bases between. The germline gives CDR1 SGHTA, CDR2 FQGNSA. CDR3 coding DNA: TGTGCCAGCAGCCAACTGTACGATACAGATACGCAGTATTTT. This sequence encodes CASSQLYDTDTQYF.

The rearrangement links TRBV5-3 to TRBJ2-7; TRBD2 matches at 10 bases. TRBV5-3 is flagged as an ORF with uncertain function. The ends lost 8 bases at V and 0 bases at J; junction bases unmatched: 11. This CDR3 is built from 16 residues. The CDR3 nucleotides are TGTGCCAGCAGCGGGGGGGGGGGCCTGAACTCCTACGAGCAGTACTTC. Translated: CASSGGGGLNSYEQYF.

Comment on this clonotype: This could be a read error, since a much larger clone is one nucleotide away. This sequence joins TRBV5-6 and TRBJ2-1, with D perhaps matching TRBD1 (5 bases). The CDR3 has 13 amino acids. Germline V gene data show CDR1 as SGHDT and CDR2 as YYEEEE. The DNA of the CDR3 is TGTGCCAGCAGCTTCACAGGAAACAATGAGCAGTCCTTC. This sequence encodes CASSFTGNNEQSF.